This is a list of T cell receptor beta chains from one sample in a study of T cell repertoires in cytomegalovirus infection. Using its own MiXCR run on the reads, TCRdb lists one record per CDR3 protein. Among about 700,000 distinct CDR3 sequences, around 35% were seen once, and the ten largest hold approximately 18%. These receptors have no identified antigens. Sample: cultured PBMCs, taken from culture after CMV antigen stimulation. The receptors come from a human donor in good health (CMV status not recorded). Some clones in this sample may be carry-over from other donors' samples. The CDR3 runs from the conserved cysteine through the conserved F or W. A D gene is named only where the DNA matches it firmly. The size entry is marked missing in some rows and otherwise reads once, few, many or a size class.

clone_size,d_call,v_call,j_call,cdr3_length,cdr3_aa,cdr3_nt
few,TRBD2,TRBV19,TRBJ2-7,13,CASRGLGAYEQYF,TGTGCCAGTAGGGGACTAGGGGCCTACGAGCAGTACTTC
many,-,TRBV7-2,TRBJ2-1,17,CASSFPVTGTNNNEQFF,TGTGCCAGCAGCTTCCCCGTGACAGGGACTAATAACAATGAGCAGTTCTTC
few,TRBD1,TRBV20-1,TRBJ2-7,12,CSARQGAYEQYF,TGCAGTGCTCGACAGGGGGCCTACGAGCAGTACTTC
-,TRBD2,TRBV4-3,TRBJ2-7,14,CARSRRREYYEQYF,TGCGCCAGATCAAGACGGCGGGAGTACTACGAGCAGTACTTC
-,TRBD1,TRBV5-6,TRBJ1-2,15,CASSWTGPAAYGYTF,TGTGCCAGCAGCTGGACAGGTCCGGCGGCCTATGGCTACACCTTC
-,-,TRBV4-1,TRBJ2-3,16,CASSQGSTSPTDTQYF,TGCGCCAGCAGCCAAGGATCAACTAGTCCCACAGATACGCAGTATTTT
once,-,TRBV7-6,TRBJ2-7,14,CASSLGRNTYEQYF,TGTGCCAGCAGCTTAGGACGGAATACCTACGAGCAGTACTTC
few,-,TRBV7-6,TRBJ2-5,14,CASSLVGVRETQYF,TGTGCCAGCAGCTTAGTAGGGGTGCGAGAGACCCAGTACTTC
-,-,TRBV6-2/TRBV6-3,TRBJ2-1,20,CASSYSRASEVVGSYNEQFF,TGTGCCAGCAGTTACTCGAGAGCGTCGGAGGTAGTCGGGTCCTACAATGAGCAGTTCTTC
-,-,TRBV3-1,TRBJ2-7,13,CASSHIGMYEQYF,TGTGCCAGCAGCCATATCGGGATGTACGAGCAGTACTTC
-,TRBD1,TRBV4-1,TRBJ1-1,15,CASSPRTGGRTEAFF,TGCGCCAGCAGCCCCCGGACAGGGGGTCGCACTGAAGCTTTCTTT